What follows is one T cell receptor beta chain and its context. This clonotype was detected a few times. The antigen it recognizes is unknown. The record has no base qualities; no much larger clone is one base away. Library preparation employed 5' RACE. Sequencing took place on an Illumina HiSeq 2500. A second roughly 6 to 12 cycle PCR used a sample-barcoded 5' primer and a J-beta primer mix. A unique molecular identifier was introduced onto each TCR beta cDNA molecule by a template-switch 5' adaptor carrying 12 random nucleotides. Each sample yielded at least 2.5 million CDR3-containing paired-end reads. All of the RNA was converted into first-strand cDNA using the Mint cDNA synthesis kit, with a TRBC-specific oligonucleotide serving as the primer. All cDNA was treated with uracil-DNA glycosylase and then went through a first 18-cycle PCR with the universal primers M1SS and BC2_uni_R. The original methods were these. Normalization of each sample was performed by random selection of 1 million high-quality reads, each carrying a distinct molecular identifier. Reads sharing molecular identifiers were discarded rather than binned into consensus sequences. MiTCR, with a Q25 quality threshold and the strictest error-elimination algorithm, was used for CDR3 identification, clonotype clustering and error correction. A nonparametric unseen species model using Euler transformation provided a lower-bound estimate of total TCR beta diversity. TCRdb itself trimmed the public reads at Q25 with fastp, ran MiXCR and retained productive beta chains. CDR3 protein sequences are deduplicated, and each keeps its most common genes and DNA. TCRdb, not the authors, supplied the V and J calls. This sample comprises approximately 900,000 distinct CDR3 sequences, under 50% of them detected only once. The ten largest clones capture around an eighth of the sample.

Donors were roughly 40 systemically healthy Caucasian individuals from Russia aged roughly 6 to 95 years. Roughly 9.5 milliliters of peripheral blood were drawn from each donor into EDTA-treated Vacutainer tubes. Ficoll-Paque density-gradient centrifugation was used to isolate PBMCs, with at least 6.5 million per sample. Trizol reagent was used to extract total RNA from PBMCs, with at least 5.5 micrograms per sample. Naive CD45RAhigh/CD27high T cell percentages were measured by flow cytometry on a PBMC aliquot from every donor. The CDR3 measures 14 amino acids from cysteine to phenylalanine. The retained sequence is limited to the CDR3, 42 bases, with the frame set at the first base. Between the V and J ends, shortened by 3 bases and 0 bases respectively, the junction contains 9 bases. From a lookup of the germline V gene, CDR1 and CDR2 are ENHRY and SYGVKD. These data originate in a study of blood T cells in healthy people across ages (dated by TCRdb to about 2015). In the study overall: In model experiments, template switching captured roughly one uniquely barcoded TCR beta cDNA molecule for every two T cells. The study measured age-related changes in TCR beta repertoire diversity using deep sequencing normalized with unique cDNA molecular identifiers. For two donors (one aged 18 to 30 and one aged 80 or older), the study analyzed two additional independent replicas of 1 million unique cDNA reads from the same blood draw. The donors were split into four age groups: young (average around 17 years), middle-aged (39), aged (more than 60) and long-lived (roughly 80). To avoid experimental bias, donors of different ages were spread randomly across the sequencing lanes. The investigation overall reported the following: The percentage of naive T cells measured by flow cytometry correlated strongly with observed TCR beta diversity. Compared with the aged group, the long-lived group had more naive CD4+ T cells, fewer expanded clones and increased TCR diversity, suggesting age selection. As age increased, observed TCR beta diversity per million T cells dropped in a roughly linear way, and a significant reduction was already evident by age 40. Estimates of total diversity based on one million sequenced T cells were regarded as lower bounds and as underestimates. Because profiling used bulk unsorted PBMCs, naive and antigen-experienced compartments could not be compared conclusively. Because the CMV infection status of the donors was unknown, age-related changes in expanded clonotypes may potentially have been confounded.

The receptor's source is a man aged 30 to 39 in good health. The specimen was blood. The chain is assembled from TRBV10-3 and TRBJ2-7; the D gene is perhaps TRBD1, on 5 matching bases. In nucleotide form, the sequence is TGTGCCATCAGTGACCCCAGGGTCTCCTACGAGCAGTACTTC. The resulting protein is CAISDPRVSYEQYF.